The 22 T cell receptor beta chains reported below all come from one sample, sequenced in a study of T cells expressing NK-cell markers. TCRdb re-called the 5' RACE reads and shows each CDR3 protein once, DNA omitted. The table counts some 410,000 distinct CDR3 sequences; 6% to 9.5% lies in the top ten. The sequencing input was blood T cells: a sorted CD56 or NKG2C T cell subset, CD4+ or CD8+ T cells, or bulk PBMC T cells (not recorded which). These receptors were collected from a woman aged 18-70 years in good health.

This chain links TRBV14 with TRBJ2-1; the TCRdb D gene call, TRBD2, has no DNA to confirm it. This CDR3 is 16 amino acids long. Germline CDR1 SGHDN, CDR2 FVKESK. Here the CDR3 reads CASRRALGGTYNEQFF. Filled out from reference TRBV14 and TRBJ2-1, the complete variable domain reads EAGVTQFPSHSVIEKGQTVTLRCDPISGHDNLYWYRRVMGKEIKFLLHFVKESKQDESGMPNNRFLAERTGGTYSTLKVQPAELEDSGVYFCASRRALGGTYNEQFFGPGTRLTVL.

The chain is built from TRBV20-1 and TRBJ2-2. Germline assignment: CDR1 DFQATT and CDR2 SNEGSKA (reference sequence). There are 14 residues in the CDR3. The CDR3 here is CSASNGLGTGELFF.

This rearrangement joins TRBV29-1 to TRBJ2-3; TCRdb lists TRBD1, though no DNA is available to test this call. The CDR3 sequence is 13 residues long. The V gene's germline CDR1 is SQVTM and CDR2 ANQGSEA. The CDR3 protein is CSVPGPGADTQYF.

The J gene is TRBJ2-2, the V gene TRBV18; lacking DNA, the TRBD1 call made by TCRdb goes unchecked. This CDR3 contains 17 residues. Germline V gene lookup returns CDR1 KGHSH and CDR2 LQKENI. The CDR3 here is CASSPSARGLDTGELFF.

The chain combines TRBV6-6 with TRBJ1-2; checking the TCRdb D call of TRBD1 is not possible without DNA. CDR1 is MNHNY, CDR2 SVGAGI, per germline (reference sequence). The CDR3 runs 12 residues. The CDR3 here is CASSYVKGGYTF.

The chain links TRBV20-1 to TRBJ2-2; lacking DNA, the TRBD1 call made by TCRdb goes unchecked. In germline, CDR1 is DFQATT, CDR2 SNEGSKA (reference sequence). This CDR3 is 14 amino acids long. This CDR3 is CSAGGGPNTGELFF.

This sequence joins TRBV12-3 or TRBV12-4 and TRBJ2-3; TCRdb indicates TRBD1, and absent DNA this call remains unverified. The CDR3 spans 14 residues. CDR3 region: CASSLLGATPTQYF.

The J gene is TRBJ1-1, the V gene TRBV29-1. The CDR3 extends over 11 amino acids. From germline, CDR1 is SQVTM and CDR2 ANQGSEA. CDR3 residues: CSGERDTEAFF.

The V call is TRBV20-1, the J call TRBJ2-3; TCRdb selects TRBD1, and the lack of DNA leaves this call unchecked. CDR3 length equals 15 residues. Germline CDR1 reads DFQATT; CDR2 reads SNEGSKA (reference sequence). The CDR3 reads CSARDGDSSTDTQYF.

This chain joins TRBV2 and TRBJ2-1; the D call of TRBD2 rests on TCRdb alone, since no DNA is present to check it. The CDR3 extends over 14 amino acids. Germline loops: CDR1 SNHLY, CDR2 FYNNEI. CDR3 residues: CASRYSRGPNEQFF.

The CDR3 protein is CSVEEGWGEKLFF. The chain couples TRBV29-1 to TRBJ1-4. The CDR3 is 13 residues long. Germline loops: CDR1 SQVTM, CDR2 ANQGSEA.

The chain joins TRBV5-1 to TRBJ1-1; TCRdb reports TRBD1, a call that lacks DNA to check it against. There are 16 residues in the CDR3. Germline V lookup: CDR1 SGHRS, CDR2 YFSETQ. This CDR3 is CASSLGDRGSNTEAFF.

The gene calls are TRBV20-1 and TRBJ2-7; TCRdb selects TRBD2, and the lack of DNA leaves this call unchecked. CDR3 length: 16 residues. The germline V gene encodes CDR1 DFQATT and CDR2 SNEGSKA (reference sequence). The CDR3 region is CSARDLMTSGSYEQYF.

The chain has TRBV16 and TRBJ1-4. The germline CDR1 and CDR2 sequences are KGHSY and FQNENV. This CDR3 has 16 amino acids. CDR3 sequence: CASSQSASRTNEKLFF.

The V and J genes are TRBV16 and TRBJ1-5. Germline V lookup: CDR1 KGHSY, CDR2 FQNENV. This CDR3 is built from 12 residues. CDR3 region: CASSPDGPPQHF.

The chain is built from TRBV12-3 or TRBV12-4 and TRBJ1-5. The CDR3 consists of 15 residues. The CDR3 loop is CASSLGGDSNQPQHF.

CDR3 in amino acids: CASGLRTSGRDEQFF. The J gene is TRBJ2-1, the V gene TRBV7-2; TCRdb outputs TRBD2, but without DNA this stays unchecked. The CDR3 extends over 15 amino acids. The germline V gene encodes CDR1 SGHTA and CDR2 FQGNSA.

This sequence joins TRBV20-1 and TRBJ2-7; TCRdb selects TRBD1, and the lack of DNA leaves this call unchecked. The CDR3 consists of 16 residues. Germline V gene sequence: CDR1 DFQATT, CDR2 SNEGSKA (reference sequence). The CDR3 sequence: CSARDWVGTGSYEQYF.

This chain's CDR3 is CATSDRGQIYNEQFF. The chain is built from TRBV24-1 and TRBJ2-1; the D call of TRBD1 rests on TCRdb alone, since no DNA is present to check it. The CDR3 runs to 15 residues. The germline V gene has CDR1 KGHDR and CDR2 SFDVKD.

This sequence joins TRBV6-2 or TRBV6-3 and TRBJ2-5; TCRdb calls TRBD1, which cannot be checked without DNA. This CDR3 is 13 amino acids long. From germline, CDR1 is MNHEY and CDR2 SVGEGT. This CDR3 is CASSYTRPGTQYF.

This sequence joins TRBV28 and TRBJ2-2; TCRdb proposes TRBD2, but this gene call is untestable without DNA. This CDR3 is built from 14 residues. Germline V gene lookup returns CDR1 MDHEN and CDR2 SYDVKM. This CDR3 is CASSRTSGSGELFF.

This sequence joins TRBV6-1 and TRBJ2-7; TCRdb's D call of TRBD1 is untestable without DNA. The germline V gene has CDR1 MNHNS and CDR2 SASEGT. The CDR3 has 13 amino acids. This CDR3 reads CATLSDAPYEQYF.